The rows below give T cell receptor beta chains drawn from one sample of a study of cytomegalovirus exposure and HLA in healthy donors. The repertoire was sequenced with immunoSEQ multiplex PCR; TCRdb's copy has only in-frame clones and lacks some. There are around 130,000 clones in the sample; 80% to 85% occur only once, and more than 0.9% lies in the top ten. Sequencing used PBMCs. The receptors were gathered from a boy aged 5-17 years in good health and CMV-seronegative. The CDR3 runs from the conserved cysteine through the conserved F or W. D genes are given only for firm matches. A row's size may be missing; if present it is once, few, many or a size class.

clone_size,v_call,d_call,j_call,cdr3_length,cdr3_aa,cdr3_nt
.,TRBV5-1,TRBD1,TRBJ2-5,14,CASSSGQGKETQYF,TGCGCCAGCAGCTCTGGACAGGGGAAAGAGACCCAGTACTTC
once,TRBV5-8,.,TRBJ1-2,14,CASSFAQVNYGYTF,TGTGCCAGCAGCTTTGCACAGGTGAACTATGGCTACACCTTC
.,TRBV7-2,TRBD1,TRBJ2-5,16,CASSLVSTGAGETQYF,TGTGCCAGCAGCTTAGTGTCGACAGGGGCGGGAGAGACCCAGTACTTC
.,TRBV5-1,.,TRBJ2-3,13,CASSSPSTDTQYF,TGCGCCAGCAGCTCTCCTAGCACAGATACGCAGTATTTT
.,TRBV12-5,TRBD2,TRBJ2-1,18,CASGLFRMTKRESDEQFF,TGTGCTAGTGGTTTGTTTCGAATGACGAAGCGGGAGTCGGATGAGCAGTTCTTC
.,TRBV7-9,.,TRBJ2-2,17,CASSLSTGYQNTGELFF,TGTGCCAGCAGCCTGAGTACAGGATATCAGAACACCGGGGAGCTGTTTTTT
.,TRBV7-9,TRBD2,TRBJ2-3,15,CASSLTSGRMNTQYF,TGTGCCAGCAGCCTCACTAGCGGGAGAATGAATACGCAGTATTTT
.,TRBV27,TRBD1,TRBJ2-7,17,CASSLGDRGSPSYEQYF,TGTGCCAGCAGTTTGGGGGACAGGGGCTCCCCATCCTACGAGCAGTACTTC
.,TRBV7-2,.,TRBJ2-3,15,CASSPQSRARDTQYF,TGTGCCAGCAGCCCCCAGTCGCGGGCGCGTGATACGCAGTATTTT
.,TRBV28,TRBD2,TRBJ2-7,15,CASSSPRLAGDEQYF,TGTGCCAGCAGTTCCCCTCGACTAGCGGGAGACGAGCAGTACTTC
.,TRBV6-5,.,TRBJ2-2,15,CASSYLGEHTGELFF,TGTGCCAGCAGTTACCTGGGAGAACACACCGGGGAGCTGTTTTTT
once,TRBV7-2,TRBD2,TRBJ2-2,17,CASSPRGETSLTGELFF,TGTGCCAGCAGCCCACGAGGAGAGACTAGCTTAACCGGGGAGCTGTTTTTT
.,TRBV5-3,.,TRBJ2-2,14,CAREQRANTGELFF,TGTGCCAGAGAACAACGGGCGAACACCGGGGAGCTGTTTTTT
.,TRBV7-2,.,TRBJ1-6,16,CASGHTGSSYNSPLHF,TGTGCCAGCGGTCATACAGGATCCTCCTATAATTCACCCCTCCACTTT
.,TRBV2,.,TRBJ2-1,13,CASSDLSRYEQFF,TGTGCCAGCAGTGACCTTTCCAGGTATGAGCAGTTCTTC
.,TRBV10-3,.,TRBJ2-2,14,CAISSGSNTGELFF,TGTGCCATCTCAAGCGGGTCGAACACCGGGGAGCTGTTTTTT
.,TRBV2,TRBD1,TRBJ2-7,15,CASSAERGQPYEQYF,TGTGCCAGCAGTGCGGAGAGGGGACAGCCCTACGAGCAGTACTTC
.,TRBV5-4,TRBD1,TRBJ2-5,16,CASRPDWDRARETQYF,TGTGCCAGCAGGCCAGATTGGGACAGGGCGCGGGAGACCCAGTACTTC
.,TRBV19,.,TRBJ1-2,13,CASSARESYGYTF,TGTGCCAGTAGTGCCCGGGAGTCTTATGGCTACACCTTC
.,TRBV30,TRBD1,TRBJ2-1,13,CAWAGTAYNEQFF,TGTGCCTGGGCCGGGACAGCGTACAATGAGCAGTTCTTC
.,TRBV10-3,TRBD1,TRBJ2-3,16,CAISTTPGQGDDTQYF,TGTGCCATCAGTACTACTCCGGGACAGGGCGACGATACGCAGTATTTT
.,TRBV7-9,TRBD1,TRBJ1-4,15,CASSDSGTGLEKLFF,TGTGCCAGCAGCGATTCCGGGACAGGGTTGGAAAAACTGTTTTTT
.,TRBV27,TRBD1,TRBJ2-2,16,CASSPTGGAGSGELFF,TGTGCCAGCAGTCCCACAGGGGGCGCGGGCTCCGGGGAGCTGTTTTTT
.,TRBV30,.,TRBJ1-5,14,CAWSVGRSMEAQHF,TGTGCCTGGAGTGTCGGGAGGTCCATGGAAGCCCAGCATTTT
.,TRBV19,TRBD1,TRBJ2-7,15,CASSIKTGGFYEQYF,TGTGCCAGTAGTATAAAGACAGGGGGATTCTACGAGCAGTACTTC
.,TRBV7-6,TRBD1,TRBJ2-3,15,CASSQTGGRTNTQYF,TGTGCCAGCAGCCAAACAGGGGGCAGAACAAATACGCAGTATTTT
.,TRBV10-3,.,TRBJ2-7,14,CAISEMDGTYEQYF,TGTGCCATCAGTGAAATGGACGGGACCTACGAGCAGTACTTC
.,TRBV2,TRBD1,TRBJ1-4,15,CASSSDRATNEKLFF,TGTGCCAGCTCATCGGACAGGGCAACTAATGAAAAACTGTTTTTT
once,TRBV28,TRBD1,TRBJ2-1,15,CASSSRTGTNNEQFF,TGTGCCAGCAGTTCCCGGACAGGGACCAACAATGAGCAGTTCTTC
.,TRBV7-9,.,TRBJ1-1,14,CASSLGEGSTEAFF,TGTGCCAGCAGCTTAGGGGAGGGCAGCACTGAAGCTTTCTTT
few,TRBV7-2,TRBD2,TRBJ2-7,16,CASSLGTSGPSYEQYF,TGTGCCAGCAGCTTAGGGACTAGCGGGCCTTCCTACGAGCAGTACTTC
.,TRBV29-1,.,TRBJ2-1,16,CSVESLQGESYNEQFF,TGCAGCGTTGAGTCCCTACAGGGTGAGTCCTACAATGAGCAGTTCTTC
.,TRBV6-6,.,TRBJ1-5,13,CASRRTEGQPQHF,TGTGCCAGCAGACGGACAGAAGGGCAGCCCCAGCATTTT
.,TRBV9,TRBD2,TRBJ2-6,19,CASSVAAREGTSGANVLTF,TGTGCCAGCAGCGTAGCTGCCAGGGAGGGGACCTCTGGGGCCAACGTCCTGACTTTC